The entry below gives a single T cell receptor (beta chain) sequence along with its context. The antigen is unknown. This CDR3 region has 13 residues. Trimming removed 5 bases from V and 4 bases from J; junction bases left unmatched: 4. For the second PCR, which ran for roughly 7 to 11 cycles, a sample-barcoded 5' primer and a J-beta primer mix were used. The authors tagged each cDNA molecule using a template-switch adaptor with 12 random nucleotides. TCRdb recomputed calls from the 5' RACE reads with MiXCR, one row per CDR3 protein. This table has 1.4 million to 1.5 million distinct CDR3 sequences, 42% appearing once. The source of the sample is a study of blood T cells in healthy people across ages. Whole-study results and caveats: Versus aged donors, long-lived donors had higher diversity and more naive CD4+ cells. The unsorted PBMCs prevented any conclusive comparison of naive versus antigen-experienced cells.

Sequencing was done on a sample of blood. The chain joins TRBV12-3 or TRBV12-4 to TRBJ2-7; the match to TRBD2 covers 8 bases. The sequence was collected from a woman aged 18-29 years in good health. The DNA of the CDR3 is TGTGCCAGCAGTAGCGGGAGTTGGTACGAGCAGTACTTC. This codes for CASSSGSWYEQYF.